This record looks at one T cell receptor (beta chain) sequence and its context. The germline V gene encodes CDR1 KGHSH and CDR2 LQKENI. CDR3 length: 14 residues. Trimming cost V 8 bases and J 6 bases, with 20 bases left between them. The data stem from a study of blood T cell repertoires in COVID-19. In the study overall: Sources were T cells, B-cell-depleted T cells, or PBMCs; the material itself was cDNA or gDNA.

Per the authors' pipeline: Nucleated cell counts were estimated from reference gene primer amplification. Clones were sequenced by immunoSEQ multiplex PCR, and TCRdb holds only the in-frame ones, with some missing. V and J calls and clone size are copied from that table; D and trimming were computed from the DNA. This table has about 210,000 clones, 80% to 90% appearing once. The V and J genes are TRBV18 and TRBJ2-7; D is possibly TRBD2 (6 bases). Specimen: peripheral blood. The TCR was taken from a woman aged 50 to 60 with active or convalescent COVID-19. DNA of the CDR3: TGTGCCAGCCGACCCCCCGGGGGACGGCTCGAGCAGTACTTC. Protein sequence: CASRPPGGRLEQYF.